These 8 T cell receptor beta chains were sequenced from one sample in a study of Graves' ophthalmopathy and Graves' hyperthyroidism. Investigators amplified TCR beta CDR3 regions from RNA transcripts. The workflow started with a first-round RT-PCR run with HTBI primers and then moved on to a second-round multiplex PCR. TCRdb reprocessed the multiplex PCR reads with MiXCR, giving one entry per CDR3 protein. The data contain around 1,200,000 distinct CDR3 sequences, 35% to 40% of them singletons. The material sequenced was peripheral blood or thyroid tissue (not recorded which). The receptors originated from an adult man with Graves' hyperthyroidism.

The chain recombines TRBV28 with TRBJ2-5; 7 bases map to TRBD1. There are 19 residues in the CDR3. Trimming cost V 8 bases and J 3 bases; bases outside gene matches: 24. In germline, CDR1 is MDHEN, CDR2 SYDVKM. This chain's CDR3 is CASAFGPGQKLSLKETQYF. CDR3 in DNA: TGTGCCAGCGCGTTCGGACCGGGACAGAAACTTTCCTTAAAAGAGACCCAGTACTTC.

This clonotype was picked up many times. V and J are TRBV11-3 and TRBJ1-1; no firm D call. V lost 3 bases, J lost 7 bases, and 12 bases lay in between. The CDR3 consists of 13 residues. Germline assignment: CDR1 SGHNT and CDR2 YENEEA. For the CDR3, the DNA is TGTGCCAGCAGCTTTGGGTCAACGGGTGAAGCTTTCTTT. Protein sequence: CASSFGSTGEAFF.

This clonotype was detected a few times. It may be a read error: a sequence one base away is much more abundant. The chain is built from TRBV29-1 and TRBJ1-2; the D is unclear. Trimming removed 4 bases at V and 8 bases at J, with 14 bases between. The V gene's germline CDR1 is SQVTM and CDR2 ANQGSEA. The CDR3 covers 12 residues. The CDR3 sequence is CSVVAADLGYTF. In nucleotides, the CDR3 is TGCAGCGTTGTGGCAGCCGATCTCGGCTACACCTTC.

Note on this clonotype: A much bigger clone sits one base away, suggesting this may be a read error. Here the CDR3 reads CPSSSRLAGYSYEQYF. In DNA, the CDR3 is TGTCCCAGCAGCTCCCGACTAGCGGGATACTCCTACGAGCAGTACTTC. The gene calls are TRBV7-2 and TRBJ2-7; 11 nucleotides line up with TRBD2. Germline CDR1 reads SGHTA; CDR2 reads FQGNSA. The CDR3 sequence is 16 residues long.

Comment on this clonotype: This may be a read error: a much more frequent sequence differs by one nucleotide. The conserved phenylalanine or tryptophan normally closing the CDR3 is absent here, so this likely arose from a read error. This rearrangement joins TRBV29-1 to TRBJ2-5, with TRBD2 as a possible D gene (5 bases). V was pared by 3 bases and J by 5 bases, with 13 bases between. CDR3 length: 13 amino acids. Germline CDR1 SQVTM, CDR2 ANQGSEA. CDR3 sequence reads: CSVDLILGETQYL. CDR3 nucleotides: TGCAGCGTTGACCTTATACTAGGGGAGACCCAGTACCTC.

V gene TRBV7-3 combines with J gene TRBJ1-2; TRBD1 aligns across 8 bases. V dropped 0 bases and J dropped 8; count of bases not matched to a gene: 2. Germline CDR1 SGHTA, CDR2 FQGTGA. The CDR3 is 13 residues long. The CDR3 sequence is CASSLTGQVGYTF. CDR3 nucleotide sequence: TGTGCCAGCAGCTTAACGGGACAGGTCGGCTACACCTTC. Together with reference TRBV7-3 and TRBJ1-2, the CDR3 gives the full variable domain: GAGVSQTPSNKVTEKGKYVELRCDPISGHTALYWYRQSLGQGPEFLIYFQGTGAADDSGLPNDRFFAVRPEGSVSTLKIQRTERGDSAVYLCASSLTGQVGYTFGSGTRLTVV.

This clonotype has a handful of counts. The chain uses TRBV29-1 and TRBJ1-2, with 8 bases fitting TRBD1. The CDR3 is made up of 15 amino acids. The V gene's germline CDR1 is SQVTM and CDR2 ANQGSEA. V lost 3 bases to trimming and J lost 2 bases; unmatched junction nucleotides: 8. CDR3 residues: CSVDSGRGQNYGYTF. The CDR3 DNA reads as TGCAGCGTTGACAGCGGCAGGGGGCAGAACTATGGCTACACCTTC.

This clonotype has a handful of counts. V and J are TRBV19 and TRBJ1-2; D is uncertain. V lost 4 bases, J lost 5 bases, and 14 bases lay in between. From germline, CDR1 is LNHDA and CDR2 SQIVND (reference sequence). CDR3 length equals 14 residues. CDR3 protein: CASSSTDWGYGYTF. CDR3 sequence (DNA): TGTGCCAGTAGTAGTACCGATTGGGGATATGGCTACACCTTC.